This TCR beta chain was obtained from a study of tumor-infiltrating lymphocytes in primary liver carcinoma. Findings and caveats of the study: Unsorted bulk sampling ruled out any CD4+ versus CD8+ repertoire comparison. Compared with tumor region pairs, tumor-adjacent and tumor-blood pairs overlapped less.

The germline V gene has CDR1 SGHAT and CDR2 FQNNGV. The CDR3 is 15 residues long. Note on this clonotype: Antigen specificity is unknown. At one end the junction does not follow the germline gene, possibly because of a read error.

The study extracted blood RNA from unsorted whole blood and also extracted germline DNA. From roughly 0.5 ug total RNA, TCR beta cDNA was generated with a primer in the constant region. Slightly modified ARM-PCR with three nested multiplex PCR rounds yielded TCR beta libraries. TRBV1-TRBV30 forward primers paired with a C-beta reverse primer drove the first two PCR rounds, approximately 11 cycles each. Each CDR3 protein gets one entry after TCRdb re-called the multiplex PCR reads with MiXCR. This table has more than 150,000 distinct CDR3 sequences, about 60% appearing once. This chain uses TRBV11-2 with TRBJ2-7; the D gene is possibly TRBD1 (8 bases). Sequenced sample: peripheral blood. This TCR was recovered from a man aged 35-49 years with primary liver carcinoma and hepatitis B virus infection. Here the CDR3 DNA reads TGTGCCAGCAGCTTACAAGGGACAGGACTGCGGGAGCACTACTTC. This encodes CASSLQGTGLREHYF.